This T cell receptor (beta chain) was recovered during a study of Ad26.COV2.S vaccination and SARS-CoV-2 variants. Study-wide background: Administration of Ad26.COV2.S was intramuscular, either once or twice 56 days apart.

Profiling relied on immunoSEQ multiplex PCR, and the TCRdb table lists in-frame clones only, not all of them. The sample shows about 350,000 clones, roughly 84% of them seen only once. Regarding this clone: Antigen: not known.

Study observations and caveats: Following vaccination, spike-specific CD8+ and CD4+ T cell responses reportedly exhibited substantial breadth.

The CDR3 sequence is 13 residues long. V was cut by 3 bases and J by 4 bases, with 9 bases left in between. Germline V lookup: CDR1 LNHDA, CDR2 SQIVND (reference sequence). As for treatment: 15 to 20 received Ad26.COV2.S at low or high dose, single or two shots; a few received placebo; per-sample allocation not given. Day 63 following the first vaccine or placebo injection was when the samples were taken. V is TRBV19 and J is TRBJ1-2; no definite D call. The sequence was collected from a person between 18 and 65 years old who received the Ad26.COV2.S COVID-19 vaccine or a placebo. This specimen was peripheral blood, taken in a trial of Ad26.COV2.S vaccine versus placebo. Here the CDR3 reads CASSIGVFYGYTF. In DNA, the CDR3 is TGTGCCAGTAGTATCGGAGTTTTCTATGGCTACACCTTC.